A single sample gave rise to the 3 T cell receptor beta chains below, sequenced in a study of blood T cells in healthy people across ages. Next came a second PCR, run for roughly 6 to 11 cycles, which used a sample-barcoded 5' primer along with a J-beta primer mix. Each CDR3 protein gets one entry after TCRdb re-called the 5' RACE reads with MiXCR. The sample has fewer than 2 million distinct CDR3 sequences, 30% to 40% seen once. The sample taken for sequencing was blood. Every receptor here comes from a human donor in good health.

This clonotype has only a few counts. J is TRBJ2-7 and V is TRBV5-1; D not certain. This CDR3 is 11 amino acids long. Germline CDR1 SGHRS, CDR2 YFSETQ. Trimming shortened V by 5 bases and J by 5 bases, and 8 bases separated the two germline ends. The DNA of the CDR3 is TGCGCCAGCAGATCCGTGGACGAGCAGTACTTC. This encodes CASRSVDEQYF.

The chain carries TRBV3-1 and TRBJ2-3; 10 positions match TRBD2. Germline CDR1 reads LGHDT; CDR2 reads YNNKEL (reference sequence). The ends lost 6 bases at V and 6 bases at J; junction bases unmatched: 12. The CDR3 covers 16 residues. The CDR3 DNA follows: TGTGCCAGCAGTCCTCCGCTAGCGGGAGCCCAGGATACGCAGTATTTT. Translating gives CASSPPLAGAQDTQYF.

As regards this clonotype: A much more abundant neighbour one base away suggests this may be a read error. This sequence joins TRBV29-1 and TRBJ2-1, with D possibly being TRBD1 (6 bases). Matching the DNA end better, TRBJ2-7 makes the J call doubtful. Per germline, CDR1 SQVTM and CDR2 ANQGSEA. This CDR3 spans 12 amino acids. DNA for the CDR3: TGCAGCGTTGATCGGCAGGGGAATGAGCAGTACTTC. Translated, it gives CSVDRQGNEQYF.